The clone carrying this T cell receptor beta chain has more than one count but fewer than ten. The authors' processing: By means of reference gene primer amplification, nucleated cell counts were estimated. The table came from immunoSEQ multiplex PCR; TCRdb's copy has only in-frame clones and leaves some out. Clone size and V and J calls were adopted from that table, with D and trimming inferred from the DNA. The sample includes about 210,000 clones, around 83% seen only once; the top ten take 2.9%. This CDR3 comprises 16 residues. Germline V gives CDR1 LNHDA, CDR2 SQIVND (reference sequence). Trimming cost V 6 bases and J 8 bases; bases outside gene matches: 7. These data are taken from a study of blood T cell repertoires in COVID-19. Study-level background: Acute and convalescent COVID-19 specimens originated in the United States, Italy and Spain. Sample material is recorded as cDNA or gDNA derived from T cells, B-cell-depleted T cells, or PBMCs.

This sequence was found in a man aged 50-60 years with active or convalescent COVID-19. The sequenced sample was peripheral blood. The chain is built from TRBV19 and TRBJ2-1; 16 bases align to TRBD2. In nucleotides, the CDR3 is TGTGCCAGTAGCAATTTCGGGACTAGCGGGAGGGATGAGCAGTTCTTC. This gives the protein CASSNFGTSGRDEQFF.